This TCR beta chain stems from a study of early T cells in non-severe SARS-CoV-2 infection. Overall study context: Chains were not paired, and sequencing was done on bulk RNA from unsorted whole blood. Findings of the study overall: The matching step, a VDJdb search, favored anti-spike CD8 responses and missed private and CD4 specificities.

In its sample, this clonotype was seen many times. As yet, its antigen is unknown. This CDR3 has 16 residues. Trimming cost V 3 bases and J 7 bases, with 23 bases left between them. CDR1 and CDR2 (germline): SGHDT, YYEEEE. Individual cDNA molecules carried attached unique molecular identifiers. MiXCR, run by TCRdb on the 5' RACE reads, gives a single entry per CDR3 protein. The table records approximately 15,000 distinct CDR3 sequences, around 6.1% of them present only once. J is TRBJ2-7 and V is TRBV5-6; no clear D. The TCR comes from an adult who was a healthcare worker with PCR-confirmed SARS-CoV-2 infection or an uninfected control (not recorded which). The source material was whole blood, sampled at baseline. The CDR3 region has the DNA TGTGCCAGCAGCTCCACCCTGACCCGAGAAGAACGGGAGCAGTACTTC. It specifies CASSSTLTREEREQYF.